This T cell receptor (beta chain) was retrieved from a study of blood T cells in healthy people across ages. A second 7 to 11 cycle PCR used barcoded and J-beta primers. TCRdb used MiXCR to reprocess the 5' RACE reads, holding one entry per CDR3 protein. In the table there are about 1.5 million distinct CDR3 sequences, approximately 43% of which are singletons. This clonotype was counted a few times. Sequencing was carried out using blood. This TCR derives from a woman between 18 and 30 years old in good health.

The CDR3 sequence is CASSISQGLQETQYF. The CDR3, as DNA: TGTGCCAGCAGCATTTCCCAGGGGCTACAAGAGACCCAGTACTTC. The V call is TRBV7-2, the J call TRBJ2-5, with D perhaps matching TRBD1 (6 bases). Germline loops: CDR1 SGHTA, CDR2 FQGNSA. The CDR3 spans 15 residues. Trimming took 5 bases from V and 2 from J, leaving 15 bases between them.